This T cell receptor beta chain is drawn from a study of blood T cell repertoires in COVID-19. Study summary: There were acute and convalescent COVID-19 samples, and they came from the United States, Italy and Spain. PBMCs, B-cell-depleted T cells, or T cells were the source of the cDNA or gDNA that made up the material.

Original analysis: Counts of nucleated cells, estimated from reference gene primer amplification, were obtained. Generated by immunoSEQ multiplex PCR, the TCRdb table keeps only in-frame clones and is missing some. V and J calls and clone size are given by that table; D and trimming were obtained from the DNA. The table includes about 410,000 clones, roughly 90% detected once. One Seattle source followed patients from active infection through their disease course. The origin of this receptor is a woman between 35 and 50 years old with COVID-19, enrolled during active disease. Sequencing was carried out using peripheral blood.

The CDR3 region is CASSLTGRTFTGELFF. As DNA, the CDR3 is TGTGCCAGCAGCTTGACCGGACGGACTTTCACCGGGGAGCTGTTTTTT. The gene calls are TRBV11-1 and TRBJ2-2, with D possibly TRBD2 on 5 matching bases. The V gene's germline CDR1 is SGHAT and CDR2 FQDESV (reference sequence). Trimming took 3 bases from V and 4 from J, leaving 15 bases between them. The length of the CDR3 is 16 residues.